The clone carrying this TCR beta chain was counted once. The antigen is not known. Use of 60 Vbeta and 13 Jbeta primers characterized the PCR. Clones were read by immunoSEQ multiplex PCR, and TCRdb kept only the in-frame ones, dropping some. The sample has some 150,000 clones, about 86% seen once. The source of the sample is a study of cytomegalovirus exposure and HLA in healthy donors. General study results and limits: Highest at DRB1 and lowest at HLA-C, TCR association rates differed among HLA loci in a later analysis. Using the classifier, cytomegalovirus status was reportedly diagnosed with high specificity and sensitivity. The study carried out a later analysis of TCR beta sequences. It associated 15,000 to 20,000 of them with specific HLA alleles at a false discovery rate of 0.05.

This receptor was obtained from a woman aged 25-40 years in good health and CMV-seronegative. Sample: PBMCs.

The CDR3 sequence: CASSRGRFRETQYF. DNA of the CDR3: TGTGCCAGCAGCCGAGGGCGATTTCGAGAGACCCAGTACTTC. This chain connects TRBV11-2 to TRBJ2-5, with a weak D call TRBD2 (5 bases). The V gene's germline CDR1 is SGHAT and CDR2 FQNNGV. V was trimmed by 5 bases and J by 4 bases, leaving 14 bases between them. This CDR3 is built from 14 residues.